The 30 T cell receptor beta chains below all came from one sample that was sequenced in a study of vaccination and CD4 T cells after COVID-19. These receptors have no known antigen. Scientists ran DNA taken from cultured CD4+ T cells through the Oncomine TCR Beta short-read assay for sequencing. TCRdb processed the PCR reads anew with MiXCR; each CDR3 protein has one entry. Altogether approximately 20,000 distinct CDR3 sequences are present, 60% to 80% being singletons, with the ten largest covering approximately 22%. Treatment here: approximately 10-day PBMC culture with coronavirus spike peptide pools or control peptides (ViraFEST assay). This material consisted of CD4+ T cells from blood, cultured in vitro, taken before SARS-CoV-2 vaccination. These receptors all come from a human donor who received a COVID-19 vaccine.

The CDR3 DNA sequence: TGTGCCAGTAGTTATGTTAATCTAGCCAAAAACATTCAGTACTTC. Translated, it gives CASSYVNLAKNIQYF. V gene TRBV19 combines with J gene TRBJ2-4; D ambiguous. Looked up from germline, CDR1 is LNHDA and CDR2 is SQIVND (reference sequence). CDR3 length: 15 residues. The germline V and J ends were trimmed by 5 bases and 0 bases, with 11 bases remaining between them.

This chain joins TRBV2 and TRBJ2-7, with D possibly TRBD1 on 7 matching bases. CDR1 and CDR2 from the germline V gene are SNHLY and FYNNEI. Trimming took 4 bases from V and 1 from J, leaving 11 bases between them. CDR3 length equals 14 residues. The CDR3 coding sequence is TGTGCCAGCAGTGCTCAGGGGGGATCCTACGAGCAGTACTTC. This encodes CASSAQGGSYEQYF.

In its sample, this clonotype was seen a few times. The chain uses TRBV7-6 and TRBJ2-7, with 14 nucleotides matching TRBD2. Germline CDR1 SGHVS, CDR2 FNYEAQ. The CDR3 consists of 18 residues. V lost 1 base, J lost 0 bases, and 5 bases stayed unmatched. The CDR3 DNA reads as TGTGCCAGCAGCTTAGGACTAGCGGGGGGGCCTGACTCCTACGAGCAGTACTTC. Protein sequence: CASSLGLAGGPDSYEQYF. The variable domain in full, with the rest retrieved from reference TRBV7-6 and TRBJ2-7, is GAGVSQSPRYKVTKRGQDVALRCDPISGHVSLYWYRQALGQGPEFLTYFNYEAQQDKSGLPNDRFSAERPEGSISTLTIQRTEQRDSAMYRCASSLGLAGGPDSYEQYFGPGTRLTVT.

This clonotype was recorded once. The chain recombines TRBV2 with TRBJ2-2, with unresolved D. The CDR3 runs to 14 residues. Germline assignment: CDR1 SNHLY and CDR2 FYNNEI. V gave up 7 bases and J gave up 0 bases, with 9 bases separating them. The CDR3 nucleotides read TGTGCCAGCACCGAGGAATCGAACACCGGGGAGCTGTTTTTT. It codes for CASTEESNTGELFF.

The chain uses TRBV18 and TRBJ2-7; D is possibly TRBD1 (6 bases). This CDR3 region has 14 residues. CDR1 KGHSH and CDR2 LQKENI come from the germline V gene. V gave up 5 bases and J gave up 0 bases, with 11 bases separating them. The CDR3 DNA sequence: TGTGCCAGCTCAACTGACAGGAGCTCCTACGAGCAGTACTTC. This encodes CASSTDRSSYEQYF.

V and J are TRBV24-1 and TRBJ2-5; D gene uncertain. Trimming took 0 bases from V and 0 from J, leaving 7 bases between them. Germline CDR1 KGHDR, CDR2 SFDVKD. The CDR3 has 15 amino acids. The CDR3 region is CATSDLSADQETQYF. CDR3 coding DNA: TGTGCCACCAGTGATTTGTCGGCAGACCAAGAGACCCAGTACTTC.

The sample holds a few counts of this clonotype. This chain links TRBV27 with TRBJ2-3; the D gene is possibly TRBD2 (5 bases). In germline, CDR1 is MNHEY, CDR2 SMNVEV (reference sequence). V dropped 2 bases and J dropped 2 bases, with 8 bases sitting between them. The CDR3 runs to 14 residues. The CDR3 coding sequence is TGTGCCAGCAGTTTACGGGGTCTCACAGATACGCAGTATTTT. This encodes CASSLRGLTDTQYF.

This clonotype was found a few times. For the CDR3, the DNA is TGTGCCATCAGTGAATATCGCGGGGGAAGCACAGATACGCAGTATTTT. Translated: CAISEYRGGSTDTQYF. The rearrangement joins TRBV10-3 to TRBJ2-3; TRBD2 aligns across 7 bases. CDR3 length equals 16 residues. Germline assignment: CDR1 ENHRY and CDR2 SYGVKD. Trimming cost V 3 bases and J 0 bases; bases outside gene matches: 6.

V usage is TRBV6-1 and J usage is TRBJ2-1; D remains ambiguous. Trimming took 4 bases from V and 0 from J, leaving 10 bases between them. The CDR3 is made up of 15 amino acids. Germline V gene sequence: CDR1 MNHNS, CDR2 SASEGT. The CDR3 protein is CASSVETASYNEQFF. The CDR3, as DNA: TGTGCCAGCAGTGTTGAGACTGCCTCCTACAATGAGCAGTTCTTC.

This clonotype appeared a few times. This sequence joins TRBV20-1 and TRBJ1-5; no clear D. Trimming took off 3 bases at V and 0 bases at J, with 6 bases between the two ends. The germline gives CDR1 DFQATT, CDR2 SNEGSKA (reference sequence). The CDR3 covers 13 residues. CDR3 region: CSASMASNQPQHF. CDR3 DNA: TGCAGTGCTAGTATGGCTAGCAATCAGCCCCAGCATTTT.

This chain uses TRBV24-1 with TRBJ2-3, with a weak D call TRBD2 (6 bases). CDR1 is KGHDR and CDR2 is SFDVKD in the germline V gene. The CDR3 sequence is 14 residues long. V lost 8 bases to trimming and J lost 0 bases, with 11 bases between them. DNA for the CDR3: TGTGCCACCACCCCGGGGGTCAGCACAGATACGCAGTATTTT. It codes for CATTPGVSTDTQYF.

This clonotype was counted a few times. The V call is TRBV6-1, the J call TRBJ1-5; 7 positions match TRBD1. The CDR3 has 13 residues. Germline loops: CDR1 MNHNS, CDR2 SASEGT. V dropped 6 bases and J dropped 4; count of bases not matched to a gene: 3. CDR3 nucleotide sequence: TGTGCCAGCAGCGAGACAGGGAATCAGCCCCAGCATTTT. This gives the protein CASSETGNQPQHF.

CDR3 region: CASSEGPGLGAKNIQYF. CDR3 nucleotides: TGTGCCAGCAGCGAGGGGCCGGGACTAGGTGCCAAAAACATTCAGTACTTC. The genes are TRBV2 and TRBJ2-4; 8 positions agree with TRBD2. Per the germline V gene, CDR1 is SNHLY and CDR2 is FYNNEI. The CDR3 has 17 amino acids. V shed 6 bases and J 1 base; nucleotides not matched to a gene: 11. Supplemented by reference TRBV2 and TRBJ2-4, the full variable domain reads EPEVTQTPSHQVTQMGQEVILRCVPISNHLYFYWYRQILGQKVEFLVSFYNNEISEKSEIFDDQFSVERPDGSNFTLKIRSTKLEDSAMYFCASSEGPGLGAKNIQYFGAGTRLSVL.

This sequence joins TRBV12-3 or TRBV12-4 and TRBJ2-5; D possibly matches TRBD1 or TRBD2 (5 bases each). V was cut by 5 bases and J by 7 bases, with 14 bases left in between. The CDR3 covers 13 residues. As DNA, the CDR3 is TGTGCCAGCAGTCCCGGGGCAGGGTCGACCCAGTACTTC. Its protein product is CASSPGAGSTQYF.

This clonotype was detected a few times. The chain couples TRBV6-5 to TRBJ1-3, with D possibly matching TRBD1 (5 bases). V was trimmed by 0 bases and J by 4 bases, leaving 16 bases between them. The CDR3 runs to 17 residues. Germline-derived CDR1 and CDR2 are MNHEY and SVGAGI. The chain's CDR3 is CASSYSAGQISGNTIYF. CDR3 sequence (DNA): TGTGCCAGCAGTTACTCGGCAGGGCAGATTTCCGGAAACACCATATATTTT.

This rearrangement joins TRBV6-1 to TRBJ2-7; 7 bases fit TRBD2. Unmatched junction bases numbered 7, after V lost 5 bases and J lost 0 bases. CDR1 is MNHNS and CDR2 is SASEGT in the germline V gene. The CDR3 runs to 15 residues. DNA for the CDR3: TGTGCCAGCAGTCTGGGACTAATAGCCTCCTACGAGCAGTACTTC. Translated: CASSLGLIASYEQYF.

This chain's CDR3 is CASSISGEDSRGYTF. The CDR3 nucleotides are TGTGCCAGTAGTATAAGTGGAGAAGACAGTAGAGGCTACACCTTC. V gene TRBV19 combines with J gene TRBJ1-2, with TRBD1 as a possible D gene (5 bases). With 2 bases removed from V and 8 bases from J, the gap between germline ends came to 18 bases. The length of the CDR3 is 15 residues. Germline V gene data show CDR1 as LNHDA and CDR2 as SQIVND (reference sequence).

This rearrangement joins TRBV6-1 to TRBJ1-5; 7 bases align to TRBD1. The J segment lost 2 bases and the V segment lost 6 bases, leaving 7 bases of the junction unmatched. The CDR3 is made up of 15 amino acids. Germline V gene sequence: CDR1 MNHNS, CDR2 SASEGT. The CDR3 DNA reads TGTGCCAGCAGCGACGGAACAGGGGGCAATCAGCCCCAGCATTTT. It yields the protein CASSDGTGGNQPQHF.

This chain uses TRBV20-1 with TRBJ1-2; no definite D call. CDR3 length equals 11 residues. V lost 2 bases, J lost 4 bases, and 5 bases lay in between. From germline, CDR1 is DFQATT and CDR2 SNEGSKA (reference sequence). The CDR3 reads CSARMAYGYTF. In DNA form, the CDR3 reads TGCAGTGCTAGAATGGCCTATGGCTACACCTTC.

The gene calls are TRBV19 and TRBJ2-3; D is uncertain. Trimming took off 0 bases at V and 4 bases at J, with 5 bases between the two ends. This CDR3 is built from 13 residues. Germline V gives CDR1 LNHDA, CDR2 SQIVND (reference sequence). The CDR3 DNA follows: TGTGCCAGTAGTATAGAGGTACCAGATACGCAGTATTTT. As protein: CASSIEVPDTQYF. Filled out from reference TRBV19 and TRBJ2-3, the complete variable domain reads DGGITQSPKYLFRKEGQNVTLSCEQNLNHDAMYWYRQDPGQGLRLIYYSQIVNDFQKGDIAEGYSVSREKKESFPLTVTSAQKNPTAFYLCASSIEVPDTQYFGPGTRLTVL.

The rearrangement joins TRBV20-1 to TRBJ2-3, with unresolved D. The CDR3 loop spans 16 amino acids. The germline CDR1 and CDR2 sequences are DFQATT and SNEGSKA (reference sequence). The V gene lost 4 bases and the J gene lost 4 bases, with 21 bases spanning the gap. The CDR3 reads CSANDVLEPRADTQYF. The DNA of the CDR3 is TGCAGTGCTAATGACGTGCTAGAACCTCGCGCAGATACGCAGTATTTT.

The chain is built from TRBV5-1 and TRBJ2-3, with TRBD2 matching 8 bases. Looked up from germline, CDR1 is SGHRS and CDR2 is YFSETQ. Unmatched junction bases numbered 6, after V lost 2 bases and J lost 4 bases. This CDR3 has 15 residues. CDR3 coding DNA: TGCGCCAGCAGCTTAACGGGGGGGCCCCCAGATACGCAGTATTTT. It specifies CASSLTGGPPDTQYF. Full variable domain (remainder filled in from reference TRBV5-1 and TRBJ2-3): KAGVTQTPRYLIKTRGQQVTLSCSPISGHRSVSWYQQTPGQGLQFLFEYFSETQRNKGNFPGRFSGRQFSNSRSEMNVSTLELGDSALYLCASSLTGGPPDTQYFGPGTRLTVL.

This clonotype was picked up a small number of times. The CDR3, as DNA: TGTGCCAGTAGTAGAGGACAGGCGCCTAATTCACCCCTCCACTTT. Its protein is CASSRGQAPNSPLHF. V gene TRBV19 combines with J gene TRBJ1-6; 7 nucleotides align to TRBD1. The CDR3 length is 15 residues. CDR1 is LNHDA, CDR2 SQIVND, per germline (reference sequence). Trimming removed 4 bases from V and 6 bases from J; junction bases left unmatched: 6.

Only a few counts were recorded for this clonotype. J is TRBJ2-3 and V is TRBV20-1; D remains ambiguous. Germline CDR1 is DFQATT and CDR2 is SNEGSKA (reference sequence). The CDR3 is 12 amino acids. The V end was cut by 6 bases, the J end by 4 bases, with 11 bases between. This CDR3 is CSAPRSADTQYF. In nucleotides, the CDR3 is TGCAGTGCCCCACGGAGTGCAGATACGCAGTATTTT.

This sequence joins TRBV19 and TRBJ1-5; the match to TRBD1 covers 7 bases. V dropped 3 bases and J dropped 7; count of bases not matched to a gene: 3. The CDR3 consists of 13 residues. Germline V CDR1 and CDR2: LNHDA, SQIVND (reference sequence). The CDR3 loop reads CASSIRGYQPQHF. The CDR3 region has the DNA TGTGCCAGTAGTATCAGGGGGTACCAGCCCCAGCATTTT.

A single count supports this clonotype. The rearrangement joins TRBV3-1 to TRBJ2-3; D ambiguous. The V and J ends lost 0 bases and 4 bases respectively, with 11 bases between them. The CDR3 length is 15 residues. Germline V gene sequence: CDR1 LGHDT, CDR2 YNNKEL (reference sequence). CDR3 coding DNA: TGTGCCAGCAGCCAAGATCCTCACCGGGCAGATACGCAGTATTTT. Encoded protein: CASSQDPHRADTQYF.

V is TRBV29-1 and J is TRBJ1-1, with TRBD1 identical over 10 bases. Germline CDR1 reads SQVTM; CDR2 reads ANQGSEA. J gave up 4 bases and V 7 bases, and 6 bases lay outside the gene matches. The CDR3 consists of 13 residues. The DNA of the CDR3 is TGCAGCGCCAAGACAGGGGGCCGCACTGAAGCTTTCTTT. Protein: CSAKTGGRTEAFF.

In this sample, this clonotype turned up a few times. The genes are TRBV7-3 and TRBJ1-6, with D unclear. The length of the CDR3 is 14 residues. Trimming removed 2 bases at V and 7 bases at J, with 9 bases between. Germline values: CDR1 SGHTA, CDR2 FQGTGA. DNA for the CDR3: TGTGCCAGCAGCTTAGGGCCGCAAAATTCACCCCTCCACTTT. Translated, it gives CASSLGPQNSPLHF. Drawing the rest from reference TRBV7-3 and TRBJ1-6, the complete variable domain is GAGVSQTPSNKVTEKGKYVELRCDPISGHTALYWYRQSLGQGPEFLIYFQGTGAADDSGLPNDRFFAVRPEGSVSTLKIQRTERGDSAVYLCASSLGPQNSPLHFGNGTRLTVT.

This sequence joins TRBV18 and TRBJ2-3; 7 bases fit TRBD2. Germline V gene lookup returns CDR1 KGHSH and CDR2 LQKENI. The length of the CDR3 is 16 residues. The junction had 9 bases not matched to a gene; V was cut back by 3 bases and J by 3 bases. The CDR3 nucleotides read TGTGCCAGCTCACCCGGGACTATTAGGACTACAGATACGCAGTATTTT. Its protein product is CASSPGTIRTTDTQYF.

This clonotype was seen a handful of times. The rearrangement joins TRBV20-1 to TRBJ2-7, with TRBD1 matching 11 bases. The CDR3 has 14 amino acids. J lost 0 bases, V lost 3 bases, and 1 base had no gene match. Per the germline V gene, CDR1 is DFQATT and CDR2 is SNEGSKA (reference sequence). Here the CDR3 reads CSARGQGDSYEQYF. The CDR3 nucleotides read TGCAGTGCTAGGGGACAGGGGGACTCCTACGAGCAGTACTTC.